The clone carrying this T cell receptor (beta chain) showed up just a few times. Its cognate antigen is unknown. The data were obtained in a study of T cell responses to AZD1222 COVID-19 vaccine. Study-level points and caveats: Nearly half of unique spike-specific TCRs reportedly avoided B.1.351 and B.1.1.7 mutated regions. Spike-spanning, vaccine-associated CD4 TCRs were dominant at 160-218 and 743-854. At study baseline, merely roughly 6 AZD1222 recipients were seropositive.

The CDR3 totals 16 residues. Germline values: CDR1 SGDLS, CDR2 YYNGEE. V was clipped by 0 bases and J by 3 bases, with 12 bases between them. TCRdb's table, derived via immunoSEQ multiplex PCR, lists solely in-frame clones and lacks some. The table has about 120,000 clones, 80% to 90% seen once. Sequenced here: peripheral blood, sampled on day 0 of AZD1222 vaccination. The chain employs TRBV9 and TRBJ2-2; D is perhaps TRBD2 (5 bases). The TCR was taken from an adult in good health. CDR3 residues: CASSVGSSADTGELFF. The CDR3 nucleotides read TGTGCCAGCAGCGTAGGGAGTAGCGCAGACACCGGGGAGCTGTTTTTT.